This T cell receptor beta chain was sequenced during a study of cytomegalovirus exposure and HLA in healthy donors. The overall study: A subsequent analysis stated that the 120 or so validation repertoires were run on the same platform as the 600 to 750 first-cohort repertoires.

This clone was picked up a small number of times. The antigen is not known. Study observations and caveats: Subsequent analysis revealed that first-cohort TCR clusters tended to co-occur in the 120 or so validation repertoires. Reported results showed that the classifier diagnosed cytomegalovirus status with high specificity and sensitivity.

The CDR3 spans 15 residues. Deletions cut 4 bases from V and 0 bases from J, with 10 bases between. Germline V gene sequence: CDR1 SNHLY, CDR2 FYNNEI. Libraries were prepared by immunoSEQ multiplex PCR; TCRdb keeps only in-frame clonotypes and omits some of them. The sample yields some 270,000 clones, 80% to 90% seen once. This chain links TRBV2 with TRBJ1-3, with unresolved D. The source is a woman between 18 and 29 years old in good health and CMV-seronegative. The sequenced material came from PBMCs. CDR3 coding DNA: TGTGCCAGCAGTGCAACAGTGACCTCTGGAAACACCATATATTTT. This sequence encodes CASSATVTSGNTIYF.